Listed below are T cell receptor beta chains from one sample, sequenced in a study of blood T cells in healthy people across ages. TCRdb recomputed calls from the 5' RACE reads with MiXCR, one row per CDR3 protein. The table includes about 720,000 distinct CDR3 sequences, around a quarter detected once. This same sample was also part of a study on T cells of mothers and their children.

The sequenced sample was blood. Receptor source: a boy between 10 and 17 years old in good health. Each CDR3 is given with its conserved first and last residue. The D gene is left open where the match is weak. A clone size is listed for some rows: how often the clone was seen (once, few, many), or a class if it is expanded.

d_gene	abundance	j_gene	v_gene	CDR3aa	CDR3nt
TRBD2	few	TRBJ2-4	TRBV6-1	CASSGGGLAENIQYF	TGTGCCAGCAGTGGTGGGGGACTAGCGGAAAACATTCAGTACTTC
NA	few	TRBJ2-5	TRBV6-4	CASSERTNRDTGTQYF	TGTGCCAGCAGTGAGAGAACGAACAGGGATACGGGGACCCAGTACTTC
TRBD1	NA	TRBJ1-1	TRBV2	CASSEAGGDTEAFF	TGTGCCAGCAGTGAGGCAGGGGGCGACACTGAAGCTTTCTTT
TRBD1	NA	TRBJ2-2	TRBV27	CASSLEGATGELFF	TGTGCCAGCAGTTTAGAGGGGGCAACCGGGGAGCTGTTTTTT
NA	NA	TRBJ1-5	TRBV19	CASSISGYQPQHF	TGTGCCAGTAGTATATCGGGCTATCAGCCCCAGCATTTT
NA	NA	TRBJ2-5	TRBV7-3	CASSPQTGEGETQYF	TGTGCCAGCAGCCCCCAAACAGGGGAGGGGGAGACCCAGTACTTC
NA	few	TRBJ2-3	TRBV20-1	CSASSTDTQYF	TGCAGTGCTAGTAGCACAGATACGCAGTATTTT
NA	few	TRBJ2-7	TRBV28	CASNPLGGPYEQYF	TGTGCCAGCAATCCCTTGGGGGGACCCTACGAGCAGTACTTC
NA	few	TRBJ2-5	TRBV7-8	CASSLSRRSQETQYF	TGTGCCAGCAGCTTATCGAGACGGAGCCAAGAGACCCAGTACTTC
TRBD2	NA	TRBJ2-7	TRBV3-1	CASSPMGGTDEQYF	TGTGCCAGCAGCCCCATGGGGGGGACCGACGAGCAGTACTTC
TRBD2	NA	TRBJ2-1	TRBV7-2	CASSELAARQFF	TGTGCCAGCAGTGAACTAGCGGCGCGGCAGTTCTTC
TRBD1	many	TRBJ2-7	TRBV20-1	CSARPAGTEIFEQYF	TGCAGTGCTAGGCCGGCCGGGACAGAGATTTTCGAGCAGTACTTC
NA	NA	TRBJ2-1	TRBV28	CASSSDTKTDYNEQFF	TGTGCCAGCAGTTCAGATACCAAGACGGATTATAATGAGCAGTTCTTC
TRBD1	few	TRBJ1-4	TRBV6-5	CASSRQGGREKLFF	TGTGCCAGCAGCCGACAGGGCGGGCGTGAAAAACTGTTTTTT
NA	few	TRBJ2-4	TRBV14	CASSWGNIQYF	TGTGCCAGCAGTTGGGGGAACATTCAGTACTTC
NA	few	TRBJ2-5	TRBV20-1	CSAPRGTPRETQYF	TGCAGTGCTCCTAGGGGGACTCCCCGAGAGACCCAGTACTTC
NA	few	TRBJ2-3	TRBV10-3	CAISASTDTQYF	TGTGCCATCAGTGCTAGCACAGATACGCAGTATTTT